This T cell receptor (beta chain) derives from a study of blood T cell repertoires in COVID-19. Across the study: Samples representing acute and convalescent COVID-19 were sourced from the United States, Italy and Spain.

Profiled with immunoSEQ multiplex PCR; TCRdb holds only in-frame clones, not every one. This table has 110,000 to 150,000 clones, 84% appearing once. Sequencing input: peripheral blood. The sequence was obtained from a human donor in a cohort sampled during active COVID-19.

The CDR3 DNA reads as TGTGCCAGTAGCTTACAGGGTAAACCGAACACTGAAGCTTTCTTT. Protein sequence: CASSLQGKPNTEAFF. V gene TRBV19 combines with J gene TRBJ1-1, with D perhaps TRBD1 (6 bases). The ends were cut back, 6 bases at V and 1 base at J, with 15 bases in the middle. Germline CDR1 reads LNHDA; CDR2 reads SQIVND (reference sequence). CDR3 length: 15 amino acids.